The 25 T cell receptor beta chains presented below share a single source sample, sequenced in a study of lymphopenia after photon versus proton radiotherapy. The table came from immunoSEQ multiplex PCR; TCRdb's copy has only in-frame clones and leaves some out. The sample holds about 64,000 clones, roughly nine tenths seen once. This specimen consisted of peripheral blood, obtained from a patient treated with proton-based radiotherapy. The receptor source for this set is an elderly man with esophageal cancer.

The chain has TRBV5-4 and TRBJ2-5; 11 bases are a match to TRBD2. Germline CDR1 SGHNT, CDR2 YYREEE (reference sequence). This CDR3 contains 16 residues. With V trimmed by 4 bases and J by 1 base, 6 bases remained unmatched. The CDR3 sequence is CASSLDSGGGQETQYF. In DNA form, the CDR3 reads TGTGCCAGCAGCCTCGATAGCGGGGGGGGCCAAGAGACCCAGTACTTC.

This clone was counted only a few times. The CDR3 here is CASSSTNSGNTIYF. The CDR3, as DNA: TGTGCCAGCAGCTCGACGAATTCTGGAAACACCATATATTTT. The chain links TRBV7-3 to TRBJ1-3; D ambiguous. This CDR3 comprises 14 residues. The ends were cut back, 4 bases at V and 1 base at J, with 8 bases in the middle. Germline values: CDR1 SGHTA, CDR2 FQGTGA.

This chain connects TRBV9 to TRBJ2-1, with D perhaps matching TRBD1 (6 bases). Between the trimmed V and J ends, which lost 0 bases and 2 bases, there was a span of 15 bases. The germline CDR1 and CDR2 sequences are SGDLS and YYNGEE. The CDR3 contains 17 residues. Here the CDR3 reads CASSVVGAPSPYNEQFF. The CDR3 nucleotides read TGTGCCAGCAGCGTAGTGGGGGCTCCCTCTCCCTACAATGAGCAGTTCTTC.

The V gene is TRBV5-4, the J gene TRBJ2-5; a possible D gene is TRBD1 (5 bases). CDR1 and CDR2 from the germline V gene are SGHNT and YYREEE (reference sequence). This CDR3 is 11 amino acids long. The CDR3 DNA is TGTGCTACCCAAGGGGAAGAGACCCAGTACTTC. Translation gives CATQGEETQYF.

As concerns this clone: The CDR3 does not end in the conserved phenylalanine or tryptophan, so this is likely a read error. It is unclear where the CDR3 begins or ends on the DNA, so no DNA is shown, and the CDR3 is as TCRdb lists it. CDR3 region: CASSETFGTEAEL. This chain links TRBV2 with TRBJ1-1; the tabulated D call, TRBD1, remains unverified against the DNA. The CDR3 is 13 amino acids in total, end residues counted. The germline V gene encodes CDR1 SNHLY and CDR2 FYNNEI.

CDR3 nucleotide sequence: TGCGCCAGCTGGGACAGGGGGCCCACAGATACGCAGTATTTT. Protein: CASWDRGPTDTQYF. The chain recombines TRBV5-1 with TRBJ2-3, with TRBD1 matching 12 bases. In germline, CDR1 is SGHRS, CDR2 YFSETQ. J lost 2 bases, V lost 7 bases, and 2 bases had no gene match. This CDR3 is 14 amino acids long.

The CDR3 loop reads CASNTGVDTDTQYF. Here the CDR3 DNA reads TGTGCCAGCAACACCGGAGTCGACACAGATACGCAGTATTTT. The J gene is TRBJ2-3, the V gene TRBV7-2; D gene ambiguous. CDR1 is SGHTA, CDR2 FQGNSA, per germline. V lost 7 bases, J lost 2 bases, and 13 bases lay in between. The CDR3 spans 14 residues. Full variable domain (outside the CDR3, taken from reference TRBV7-2 and TRBJ2-3): GAGVSQSPSNKVTEKGKDVELRCDPISGHTALYWYRQSLGQGLEFLIYFQGNSAPDKSGLPSDRFSAERTGGSVSTLTIQRTQQEDSAVYLCASNTGVDTDTQYFGPGTRLTVL.

The rearrangement uses TRBV19 and TRBJ1-4; no clear D. Germline CDR1 reads LNHDA; CDR2 reads SQIVND (reference sequence). This CDR3 has 13 amino acids. V was pared by 3 bases and J by 7 bases, with 9 bases between. CDR3 in DNA: TGTGCCAGTAGTATGAGTCCGGGTGAAAAACTGTTTTTT. It translates to CASSMSPGEKLFF. Full variable domain (missing parts from reference TRBV19 and TRBJ1-4): DGGITQSPKYLFRKEGQNVTLSCEQNLNHDAMYWYRQDPGQGLRLIYYSQIVNDFQKGDIAEGYSVSREKKESFPLTVTSAQKNPTAFYLCASSMSPGEKLFFGSGTQLSVL.

This chain uses TRBV15 with TRBJ2-7, with 14 bases identical to TRBD2. CDR1 and CDR2 from the germline V gene are LNHNV and YYDKDF (reference sequence). This CDR3 contains 19 residues. Trimming at V came to 3 bases and at J to 3 bases, leaving 13 bases not matched to a gene. The CDR3 is CATSRQPGTSGSKGYEQYF. DNA of the CDR3: TGTGCCACCAGCAGGCAACCGGGGACTAGCGGGAGTAAAGGCTACGAGCAGTACTTC.

The chain combines TRBV7-6 with TRBJ2-7; TRBD1 is a possible D gene (5 bases). The CDR3 totals 12 residues. V was pared by 1 base and J by 5 bases, with 6 bases between. CDR1 and CDR2 (germline): SGHVS, FNYEAQ. CDR3 region: CASSLVGDEQYF. The CDR3 DNA reads TGTGCCAGCAGCTTAGTAGGGGACGAGCAGTACTTC.

The chain recombines TRBV19 with TRBJ1-6, with D unresolved. The germline CDR1 and CDR2 sequences are LNHDA and SQIVND (reference sequence). Trimming shortened V by 5 bases and J by 8 bases, and 10 bases separated the two germline ends. This CDR3 region has 13 residues. This chain's CDR3 is CASSAGSHSPLHF. The DNA of the CDR3 is TGTGCCAGTAGTGCCGGAAGTCATTCACCCCTCCACTTT.

The CDR3 nucleotides read TGTGCCATCAGTGGTACAGGGGGCGGTGGCTACACCTTC. It encodes CAISGTGGGGYTF. This chain links TRBV10-3 with TRBJ1-2, with 9 bases lining up with TRBD1. Germline V lookup: CDR1 ENHRY, CDR2 SYGVKD. This CDR3 is 13 amino acids long. V gave up 4 bases and J gave up 7 bases; unmatched junction bases: 4.

This chain joins TRBV18 and TRBJ2-3; D is possibly TRBD2 (5 bases). Germline lookup yields CDR1 KGHSH and CDR2 LQKENI. The CDR3 consists of 18 residues. The V end was cut by 5 bases, the J end by 0 bases, with 21 bases between. Written as DNA, the CDR3 is TGTGCCAGCTCAGACACGGCGGCTAGCCTTACTAGCACAGATACGCAGTATTTT. Translated, it gives CASSDTAASLTSTDTQYF.

There are a few counts of this clone. This rearrangement joins TRBV5-1 to TRBJ2-2, with 9 bases lining up with TRBD1. Trimming at V came to 1 base and at J to 6 bases, leaving 16 bases not matched to a gene. Looked up from germline, CDR1 is SGHRS and CDR2 is YFSETQ. This CDR3 contains 19 residues. The CDR3, as DNA: TGCGCCAGCAGCTTGAAGAGGGCACAAGACAGGGGGAGGTCCGGGGAGCTGTTTTTT. Amino acid sequence: CASSLKRAQDRGRSGELFF. Based on the CDR3 plus reference TRBV5-1 and TRBJ2-2, the full variable domain is KAGVTQTPRYLIKTRGQQVTLSCSPISGHRSVSWYQQTPGQGLQFLFEYFSETQRNKGNFPGRFSGRQFSNSRSEMNVSTLELGDSALYLCASSLKRAQDRGRSGELFFGEGSRLTVL.

The gene calls are TRBV5-4 and TRBJ2-1, with TRBD2 identical over 7 bases. With 3 bases clipped from V and 2 bases from J, the junction kept 5 bases outside the gene matches. Germline V gives CDR1 SGHNT, CDR2 YYREEE (reference sequence). The CDR3 has 15 residues. The CDR3 here is CASSSAGTPYNEQFF. The DNA of the CDR3 is TGTGCCAGCAGCTCAGCGGGAACCCCCTACAATGAGCAGTTCTTC.

CDR3 sequence: CASSPADRGDTGELFF. Written as DNA, the CDR3 is TGTGCCAGCTCACCGGCGGACAGGGGAGACACCGGGGAGCTGTTTTTT. The chain couples TRBV18 to TRBJ2-2; TRBD1 matches 9 bases. V lost 3 bases, J lost 3 bases, and 5 bases stayed unmatched. Germline CDR1 KGHSH, CDR2 LQKENI. The CDR3 covers 16 residues.

The chain carries TRBV25-1 and TRBJ1-1; D not certain. Trimming took 1 base from V and 5 from J, leaving 11 bases between them. CDR1 MGHDK and CDR2 SYGVNS come from the germline V gene. This CDR3 is built from 14 residues. The CDR3 here is CASSEWEGWTEAFF. CDR3 nucleotide sequence: TGTGCCAGCAGTGAATGGGAGGGTTGGACTGAAGCTTTCTTT.

This chain connects TRBV19 to TRBJ1-2; no firm D call. The ends were cut back, 1 base at V and 1 base at J, with 7 bases in the middle. CDR3 length equals 14 residues. Germline CDR1 is LNHDA and CDR2 is SQIVND (reference sequence). DNA for the CDR3: TGTGCCAGTAGTATAGCAAGTCTTAACTATGGCTACACCTTC. Protein sequence: CASSIASLNYGYTF.

The chain uses TRBV5-6 and TRBJ2-5; D tentatively fits TRBD1 or TRBD2 (5 bases each). Trimming took 4 bases from V and 2 from J, leaving 9 bases between them. Germline CDR1 SGHDT, CDR2 YYEEEE. This CDR3 spans 13 amino acids. The CDR3 DNA reads TGTGCCAGCAGCGGGGGACCACAAGAGACCCAGTACTTC. Its protein is CASSGGPQETQYF.

The V gene is TRBV19, the J gene TRBJ1-2; D uncertain. This CDR3 comprises 14 residues. Trimming took off 6 bases at V and 5 bases at J, with 16 bases between the two ends. Germline V gene data show CDR1 as LNHDA and CDR2 as SQIVND (reference sequence). This CDR3 reads CASSRLRANYGYTF. The CDR3, as DNA: TGTGCCAGTAGCCGTTTAAGGGCCAATTATGGCTACACCTTC.

V usage is TRBV7-8 and J usage is TRBJ1-4, with D maybe TRBD1 (6 bases). Per germline, CDR1 SGHVS and CDR2 FQNEAQ. Trimming cost V 5 bases and J 5 bases, with 15 bases left between them. This CDR3 has 15 residues. CDR3 sequence reads: CASSRLGGTNEKLFF. CDR3 coding DNA: TGTGCCAGCAGCCGACTAGGGGGGACGAATGAAAAACTGTTTTTT.

This sequence joins TRBV29-1 and TRBJ1-2; 9 positions agree with TRBD1. Trimming removed 7 bases from V and 0 bases from J; junction bases left unmatched: 3. This CDR3 spans 13 amino acids. Looked up from germline, CDR1 is SQVTM and CDR2 is ANQGSEA. The CDR3, as DNA: TGCAGCGCCGGACAGGGGTCTAACTATGGCTACACCTTC. Amino acid sequence: CSAGQGSNYGYTF.

The chain employs TRBV18 and TRBJ2-3, with D uncertain. The germline V gene encodes CDR1 KGHSH and CDR2 LQKENI. Trimming took 1 base from V and 1 from J, leaving 0 bases between them. The CDR3 loop spans 12 amino acids. The CDR3 sequence is CASSPRTDTQYF. The CDR3 DNA is TGTGCCAGCTCACCACGCACAGATACGCAGTATTTT.

The chain is built from TRBV7-2 and TRBJ1-5, with D possibly being TRBD1 (6 bases). The germline CDR1 and CDR2 sequences are SGHTA and FQGNSA. Trimming left V 3 bases short and J 7 bases short, with 13 bases between. The CDR3 is 14 residues long. CDR3 in DNA: TGTGCCAGCAGCTTTTGGGGGCTCCGACAGCCCCAGCATTTT. It codes for CASSFWGLRQPQHF.

CDR3 nucleotide sequence: TGTGCCAGCAGTTTGACAGCTTATGGGAATTCACCCCTCCACTTT. It specifies CASSLTAYGNSPLHF. This sequence joins TRBV27 and TRBJ1-6; TRBD1 is a possible D gene (5 bases). V lost 3 bases, J lost 7 bases, and 13 bases lay in between. This CDR3 spans 15 amino acids. In germline, CDR1 is MNHEY, CDR2 SMNVEV (reference sequence).